Listed below are T cell receptor beta chains from one sample, sequenced in a study of blood T cell repertoires in COVID-19. The table came from immunoSEQ multiplex PCR; TCRdb's copy has only in-frame clones and leaves some out. The profile shows roughly 60,000 clones, more than 85% of them singletons. The sequenced material came from peripheral blood. The origin of the receptors is a man in his sixties or seventies with acute or convalescent COVID-19. Both conserved end residues are part of each CDR3. The D gene is left open where the match is weak. Part of the rows lack a size; the others show once, few, many or a class for expanded clones.

CDR3 DNA	CDR3 protein	V gene	clone size	J gene	D gene
TGTGCCAGCAGCTTAGATAGAAGCTACTCTGGAAACACCATATATTTT	CASSLDRSYSGNTIYF	TRBV7-8	.	TRBJ1-3	.
TGTGCCAGCAGCTCCAATAATCAGCCCCAGCATTTT	CASSSNNQPQHF	TRBV11-2	.	TRBJ1-5	.
TGTGCCAGTAGTATGCTAGCTGGGGCCAACGTCCTGACTTTC	CASSMLAGANVLTF	TRBV19	once	TRBJ2-6	.
TGTGCCAGCAGCGTAATGACTAGCGGGGGGGAAGAAGAGACCCAGTACTTC	CASSVMTSGGEEETQYF	TRBV9	.	TRBJ2-5	TRBD2
TGTGCCAGCAGCTTTTCGGGGGGGAGAAACACCATATATTTT	CASSFSGGRNTIYF	TRBV7-9	.	TRBJ1-3	.
TGTGCCAGCAGCTTAACCGGGACAGGGTTGGACACCCTCCACTTT	CASSLTGTGLDTLHF	TRBV7-2	few	TRBJ1-6	TRBD1
TGCGCCAGCAGCTTAATCCCGGGAAGCACTGAAGCTTTCTTT	CASSLIPGSTEAFF	TRBV5-1	.	TRBJ1-1	.
TGTGCCAGCAGGCAGACAGGGGGGTTTAACGAGCAGTACTTC	CASRQTGGFNEQYF	TRBV27	.	TRBJ2-7	TRBD1
TGCGCCAGCGCGGCAGGACTAGCGGGGGGAGAGGAGCAGTTCTTC	CASAAGLAGGEEQFF	TRBV5-1	.	TRBJ2-1	TRBD2
TGTGCCAGCAGCTTGACCAGCGGGGAGCTGTTTTTT	CASSLTSGELFF	TRBV5-6	.	TRBJ2-2	.
TGTGCCAGCAGCCAGCGCGGGAGGGGCAATCAGCCCCAGCATTTT	CASSQRGRGNQPQHF	TRBV3-1/TRBV3-2	.	TRBJ1-5	.
TGTGCCAGCAGCGGTAGAGGGGGTTATGGCTACACCTTC	CASSGRGGYGYTF	TRBV6-5	.	TRBJ1-2	.
TGTGCCAGCAGCCAACAGGGCTTTTACGCTTTCTTT	CASSQQGFYAFF	TRBV7-9	.	TRBJ1-1	.
TGTGCCAGCAGGTTGAGTGTTCTGAACACTGAAGCTTTCTTT	CASRLSVLNTEAFF	TRBV11-2	.	TRBJ1-1	.
TGCAGCGTTGTTCTATCTAGCAATCAGCCCCAGCATTTT	CSVVLSSNQPQHF	TRBV29-1	.	TRBJ1-5	.
TGTGCCACCAGTGGTAAGGCAGGGGGACTCTATGGCTACACCTTC	CATSGKAGGLYGYTF	TRBV24-1	.	TRBJ1-2	TRBD1
TGTGCCAGCAGGCAGCAGACAGGGGGCTGGAATCAGCCCCAGCATTTT	CASRQQTGGWNQPQHF	TRBV7-3	.	TRBJ1-5	TRBD1
TGTGCCACCAGCAGGACTAGCGGGACTCTGTACCAAGAGACCCAGTACTTC	CATSRTSGTLYQETQYF	TRBV15	.	TRBJ2-5	TRBD2
TGTGCCAGCAGCCAAGCAGGGGCGGTGGGGCCCCAGCATTTT	CASSQAGAVGPQHF	TRBV3-1/TRBV3-2	.	TRBJ1-5	.
TGTGCCAGCAGCTCCCGTGGCGGGGGGGCTGTGCTTGAGCAGTTCTTC	CASSSRGGGAVLEQFF	TRBV11-3	.	TRBJ2-1	TRBD2
TGTGCCATCAGTGAGTCCAGGCAGGGTTCCTACAATGAGCAGTTCTTC	CAISESRQGSYNEQFF	TRBV10-3	once	TRBJ2-1	.
TGCAGTGCTAGTAGAACAGATCAGCCCCAGCATTTT	CSASRTDQPQHF	TRBV20-1	.	TRBJ1-5	.
TGTGCCAGCAGCGTAGCCCCTCAGACAACAGATTCAAAACTGTTTTTT	CASSVAPQTTDSKLFF	TRBV9	few	TRBJ1-4	.
TGTGCCAGCAGCCCGTGGGCTAGCGGGGGGGAGGCGTCAGAGACCCAGTACTTC	CASSPWASGGEASETQYF	TRBV5-5	once	TRBJ2-5	TRBD2
TGTGCCAGTAACTCCGGGACAGGGTTTTACAATGAGCAGTTCTTC	CASNSGTGFYNEQFF	TRBV19	once	TRBJ2-1	TRBD1
TGTGCCAGCAGAAAAACAGGGGGGGATCAGCCCCAGCATTTT	CASRKTGGDQPQHF	TRBV6-6	once	TRBJ1-5	TRBD1
TGTGCCAGTAGGATTACAGGGGACTATGGCTACACCTTC	CASRITGDYGYTF	TRBV19	few	TRBJ1-2	TRBD1
TGTGCCAGCAGCCCTCACTCTCAACCCTACAATGAGCAGTTCTTC	CASSPHSQPYNEQFF	TRBV21-1	.	TRBJ2-1	.
TGTGCCACCCTTTTTCCCCGCGAGTACTTC	CATLFPREYF	TRBV9	few	TRBJ2-7	.
TGCGCCAGCAGCTTGGCACTAGCGGGAGAGACCCAGTACTTC	CASSLALAGETQYF	TRBV5-1	.	TRBJ2-5	TRBD2
TGCGCCAGCAGCTTAATAAAGGGGCTCGGAGAGCAGTTCTTC	CASSLIKGLGEQFF	TRBV5-1	few	TRBJ2-1	.
TGTGCCAGCAGCGTGGGGGGGGCGAACAATCAGCCCCAGCATTTT	CASSVGGANNQPQHF	TRBV9	.	TRBJ1-5	.
TGTGCCAGCAGCTCGACAGGGCCGGGTCTGAACGAGCAGTACTTC	CASSSTGPGLNEQYF	TRBV14	.	TRBJ2-7	TRBD1
TGTGCCTGGAGTGTCCGGGACTTACCGCGAAGGGGCTACACCTTC	CAWSVRDLPRRGYTF	TRBV30	.	TRBJ1-2	.
TGCGCCAGCAGCTTGAATAAAGGATCAGGTTTGGAAAAACTGTTTTTT	CASSLNKGSGLEKLFF	TRBV5-1	once	TRBJ1-4	.
TGTGCCAGCAGCCATTTAGATGAGCAGTTCTTC	CASSHLDEQFF	TRBV3-1/TRBV3-2	.	TRBJ2-1	.
TGTGCCAGCAGGACCAGGTTAACTGAAGCTTTCTTT	CASRTRLTEAFF	TRBV28	.	TRBJ1-1	.
TGTGCCAGCAGCCAAGAGGTCCTAGCGGGTCGCACCGGGGAGCTGTTTTTT	CASSQEVLAGRTGELFF	TRBV4-2	.	TRBJ2-2	TRBD2
TGTGCCAGCAGCCTATTCAGGGGTGGGACCACTGAAGCTTTCTTT	CASSLFRGGTTEAFF	TRBV11-2	few	TRBJ1-1	.
TGTGCCTCCAGAGGACTAGCGGGGGGAGAGACCCAGTACTTC	CASRGLAGGETQYF	TRBV27	.	TRBJ2-5	TRBD2
TGCGCCAGCAGCTTGAACCCGGGGACTACCTACGAGCAGTACTTC	CASSLNPGTTYEQYF	TRBV5-1	.	TRBJ2-7	TRBD2
TGTGCCAGCAGCTCCCCGGGACAGGGACTAGTACGCAATGAGCAGTTCTTC	CASSSPGQGLVRNEQFF	TRBV21-1	.	TRBJ2-1	.
TGCGCCAGCAGCCAGACAGGGGCCCTCTATGGCTACACCTTC	CASSQTGALYGYTF	TRBV4-1	.	TRBJ1-2	TRBD1
TGTGCCAGCTCACCCAGAGGTTTCTATAATTCACCCCTCCACTTT	CASSPRGFYNSPLHF	TRBV27	.	TRBJ1-6	.
TGTGCCAGCAGCTTGCGGAGCCTGAACACTGAAGCTTTCTTT	CASSLRSLNTEAFF	TRBV5-6	.	TRBJ1-1	.
TGTGCCAGCAGCTCCGGCGGTACGCAGTATTTT	CASSSGGTQYF	TRBV7-9	.	TRBJ2-3	.
TGTGCCAGCAGTGAACGGGGGAACACTGAAGCTTTCTTT	CASSERGNTEAFF	TRBV6-1	.	TRBJ1-1	.
TGTGCCAGCAGCCAGAGGGGGACAGGGGTGTCAGAGACCCAGTACTTC	CASSQRGTGVSETQYF	TRBV3-1/TRBV3-2	.	TRBJ2-5	TRBD1
TGTGCCAGCTCACCACGGGTACAGGTGAACACTGAAGCTTTCTTT	CASSPRVQVNTEAFF	TRBV18	.	TRBJ1-1	.
TGTGCCAGCAGCCCGGGACAGGGATTAGTCGATACGCAGTATTTT	CASSPGQGLVDTQYF	TRBV5-6	.	TRBJ2-3	TRBD1
TGTGCCAGCAGGGACAGGGGGATAGGGCATTCACCCCTCCACTTT	CASRDRGIGHSPLHF	TRBV2	.	TRBJ1-6	TRBD1
TGTGCCAGCAGCCAAGATCTCAGTATCCCCTACGAGCAGTACTTC	CASSQDLSIPYEQYF	TRBV3-1/TRBV3-2	once	TRBJ2-7	.